Listed below are T cell receptor beta chains from one sample, sequenced in a study of shared clonotypes between healthy human individuals. TCRdb's copy holds only in-frame clones and misses some; the assay was immunoSEQ multiplex PCR. Of roughly 2,000,000 clones listed, just over 90% are singletons. Input material: naive CD8+ T cells from PBMCs. The receptors derive from a man younger than 35 in good health. Some clones in this sample may be carry-over from other donors' samples. The CDR3 runs from the conserved cysteine through the conserved F or W. A D gene is named only where the DNA matches it firmly. Size is stated for part of the rows, as once, few or many counts, or as a class when the clone is expanded.

j_call: TRBJ2-7
v_call: TRBV27
d_call: NA
clone_size: NA
cdr3_nt: TGTGCCAGCAGTTTAAGGGTGTCAGCGTACTACGAGCAGTACTTC
cdr3_aa: CASSLRVSAYYEQYF

j_call: TRBJ2-7
v_call: TRBV7-9
d_call: NA
clone_size: NA
cdr3_nt: TGTGCCAGCAGCTTAGACAGGGGAGGCGAGCAGTACTTC
cdr3_aa: CASSLDRGGEQYF

j_call: TRBJ2-1
v_call: TRBV7-9
d_call: NA
clone_size: NA
cdr3_nt: TGTGCCAGCAGCCCACCCCGGGGAGGTATCATCGATGAGCAGTTCTTC
cdr3_aa: CASSPPRGGIIDEQFF

j_call: TRBJ2-7
v_call: TRBV10-3
d_call: TRBD2
clone_size: NA
cdr3_nt: TGTGCCATCAGTGACACTAGCGGAGGACCGAACTACGAGCAGTACTTC
cdr3_aa: CAISDTSGGPNYEQYF

j_call: TRBJ2-7
v_call: TRBV2
d_call: NA
clone_size: NA
cdr3_nt: TGTGCCAGCAGAGTAGCCTGGGACGGACACTACGAGCAGTACTTC
cdr3_aa: CASRVAWDGHYEQYF

j_call: TRBJ2-2
v_call: TRBV28
d_call: TRBD1
clone_size: once
cdr3_nt: TGTGCCAGCAGTTTCCGACAGGGCGCGAACACCGGGGAGCTGTTTTTT
cdr3_aa: CASSFRQGANTGELFF

j_call: TRBJ2-3
v_call: TRBV27
d_call: TRBD2
clone_size: NA
cdr3_nt: TGTGCCAGCAAGACTAGCGGGAGTCCAGATACGCAGTATTTT
cdr3_aa: CASKTSGSPDTQYF

j_call: TRBJ1-1
v_call: TRBV28
d_call: NA
clone_size: NA
cdr3_nt: TGTGCCAGCAGTTACTCCCCAGGGGCTGAAGCTTTCTTT
cdr3_aa: CASSYSPGAEAFF

j_call: TRBJ2-1
v_call: TRBV5-1
d_call: TRBD1
clone_size: NA
cdr3_nt: TGCGCCAGCAGCCCTCAGACAGGGTCCTACAATGAGCAGTTCTTC
cdr3_aa: CASSPQTGSYNEQFF

j_call: TRBJ2-7
v_call: TRBV23-1
d_call: NA
clone_size: NA
cdr3_nt: TGCGCCAGCAGTCATGGGGACTACGAGCAGTACTTC
cdr3_aa: CASSHGDYEQYF

j_call: TRBJ1-1
v_call: TRBV9
d_call: NA
clone_size: NA
cdr3_nt: TGTGCCAGCAGCGGAGTGAACACTGAAGCTTTCTTT
cdr3_aa: CASSGVNTEAFF